This TCR beta chain was documented in a study of cytomegalovirus exposure and HLA in healthy donors. Study observations and caveats: In a later analysis, a genetic analysis reported fewer productive-TCR N-insertions in an Asian-associated ancestry cluster than the cohort average.

Points on this clone: The antigen remains unidentified.

The PCR had 60 Vbeta and 13 Jbeta primers. In the study's own analysis: Approximately 10 million shared chains were among tens of millions of unique TCR beta chains counted in a later analysis. The method was immunoSEQ multiplex PCR; TCRdb's version includes in-frame clones alone and lacks a portion of them. For V, J and clone size, that table is used; D and trimming come from the DNA. The repertoire holds 150,000 or so clones, roughly 80% seen once, with 2.5% to 4% in the top ten. CDR3 length equals 14 residues. CDR1 is SEHNR and CDR2 is FQNEAQ in the germline V gene (reference sequence). Trimming cost V 4 bases and J 0 bases, with 7 bases left between them.

The rearrangement uses TRBV7-9 and TRBJ1-5; D not certain. This TCR was sampled from a man in his forties or fifties in good health and CMV-seronegative. Source material: PBMCs. The CDR3 DNA follows: TGTGCCAGCAGCTCGTTTAGTAGCAATCAGCCCCAGCATTTT. Its protein is CASSSFSSNQPQHF.